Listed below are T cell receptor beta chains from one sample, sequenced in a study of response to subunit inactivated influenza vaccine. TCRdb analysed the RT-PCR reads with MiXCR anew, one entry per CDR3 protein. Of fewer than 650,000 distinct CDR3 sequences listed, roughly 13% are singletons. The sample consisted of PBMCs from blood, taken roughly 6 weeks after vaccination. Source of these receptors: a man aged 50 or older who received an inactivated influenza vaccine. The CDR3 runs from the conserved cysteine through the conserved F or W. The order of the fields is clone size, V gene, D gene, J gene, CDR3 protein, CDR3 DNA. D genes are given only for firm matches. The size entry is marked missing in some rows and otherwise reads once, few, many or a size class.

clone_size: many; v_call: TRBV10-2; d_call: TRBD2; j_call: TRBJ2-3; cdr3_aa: CASQSGGLLRLRSTDTQYF; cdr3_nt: TGCGCCAGCCAGAGCGGGGGACTTCTCCGCCTCAGGAGCACAGATACGCAGTATTTT
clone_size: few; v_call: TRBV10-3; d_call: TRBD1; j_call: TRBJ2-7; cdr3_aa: CAINTDRTGEQYF; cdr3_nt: TGTGCCATCAATACGGACAGGACGGGAGAGCAGTACTTC
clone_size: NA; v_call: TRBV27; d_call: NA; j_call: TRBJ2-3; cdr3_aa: CASSFIQTGTDTQYF; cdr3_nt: TGTGCCAGCAGTTTTATCCAAACAGGGACCGATACGCAGTATTTT
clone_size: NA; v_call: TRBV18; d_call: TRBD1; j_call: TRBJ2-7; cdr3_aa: CASSPGQALGEQYF; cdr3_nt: TGTGCCAGCTCACCGGGACAGGCCTTAGGAGAGCAGTACTTC
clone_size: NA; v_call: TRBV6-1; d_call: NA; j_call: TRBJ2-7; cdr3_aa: CASSEVGGAYEQYF; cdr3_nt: TGTGCCAGCAGTGAAGTTGGGGGAGCCTACGAGCAGTACTTC
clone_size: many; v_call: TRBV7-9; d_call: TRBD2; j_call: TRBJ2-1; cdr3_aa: CASSPGTSGRVENEQFF; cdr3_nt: TGTGCCAGCAGCCCCGGGACTAGCGGGAGGGTAGAGAATGAGCAGTTCTTC
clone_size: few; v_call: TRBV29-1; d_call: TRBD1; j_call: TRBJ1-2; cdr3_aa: CSVEHRGQYGYTF; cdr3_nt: TGCAGCGTTGAACACAGGGGGCAATATGGCTACACCTTC
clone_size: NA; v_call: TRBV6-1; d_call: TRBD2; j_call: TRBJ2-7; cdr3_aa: CASSISIRTSGSFYEQYF; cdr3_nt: TGTGCCAGCAGTATATCAATTAGGACTAGCGGGAGTTTCTACGAGCAGTACTTC
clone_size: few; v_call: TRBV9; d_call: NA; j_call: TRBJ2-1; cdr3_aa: CASSTDSAQQFF; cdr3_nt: TGTGCCAGCAGCACCGACAGTGCCCAGCAGTTCTTC
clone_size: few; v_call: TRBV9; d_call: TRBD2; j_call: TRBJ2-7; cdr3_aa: CASSVSGATYEQYF; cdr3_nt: TGTGCCAGCAGCGTCAGCGGGGCAACCTACGAGCAGTACTTC